This T cell receptor beta chain was sequenced for a study of T cell changes during pregnancy in multiple sclerosis. Some clones are missing from TCRdb's copy, which holds only in-frame ones; the method was immunoSEQ multiplex PCR. Of around 68,000 clones listed, 80% to 95% are singletons. This clone was observed once. CDR3 size: 15 residues. Germline assignment: CDR1 KGHSH and CDR2 LQKENI. Trimming shortened V by 1 base and J by 1 base, and 9 bases separated the two germline ends. Specimen: CD4+ T cells from peripheral blood mononuclear cells, collected before pregnancy. The chain carries TRBV18 and TRBJ2-3; D perhaps matches TRBD1 (5 bases). This sequence originates from a female donor with multiple sclerosis, enrolled in a pregnancy study. The CDR3 region is CASSPLGAGTDTQYF. The DNA of the CDR3 is TGTGCCAGCTCACCACTTGGGGCCGGCACAGATACGCAGTATTTT.